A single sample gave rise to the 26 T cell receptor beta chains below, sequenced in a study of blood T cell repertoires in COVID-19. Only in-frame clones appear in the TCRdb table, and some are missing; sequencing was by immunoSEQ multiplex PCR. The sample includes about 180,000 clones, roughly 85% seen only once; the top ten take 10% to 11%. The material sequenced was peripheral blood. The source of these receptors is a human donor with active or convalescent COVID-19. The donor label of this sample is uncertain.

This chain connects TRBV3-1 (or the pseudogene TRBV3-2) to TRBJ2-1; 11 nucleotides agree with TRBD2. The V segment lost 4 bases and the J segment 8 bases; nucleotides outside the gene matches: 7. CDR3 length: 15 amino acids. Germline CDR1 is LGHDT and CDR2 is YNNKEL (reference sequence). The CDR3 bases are TGTGCCAGCAGCCTTCGACTAGCGGGAAGGGATGAGCAGTTCTTC. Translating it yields CASSLRLAGRDEQFF.

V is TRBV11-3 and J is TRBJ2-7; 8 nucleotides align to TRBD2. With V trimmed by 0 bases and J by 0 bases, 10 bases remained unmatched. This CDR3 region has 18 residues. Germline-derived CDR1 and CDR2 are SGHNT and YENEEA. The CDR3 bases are TGTGCCAGCAGCTTAGACCACCGGGGGGGCGGGAGCTCCTACGAGCAGTACTTC. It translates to CASSLDHRGGGSSYEQYF.

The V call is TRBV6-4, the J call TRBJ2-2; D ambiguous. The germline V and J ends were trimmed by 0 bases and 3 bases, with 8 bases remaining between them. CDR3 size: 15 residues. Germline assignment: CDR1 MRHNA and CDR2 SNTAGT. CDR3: CASSDSNRHTGELFF. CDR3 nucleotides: TGTGCCAGCAGTGACTCGAACAGACACACCGGGGAGCTGTTTTTT.

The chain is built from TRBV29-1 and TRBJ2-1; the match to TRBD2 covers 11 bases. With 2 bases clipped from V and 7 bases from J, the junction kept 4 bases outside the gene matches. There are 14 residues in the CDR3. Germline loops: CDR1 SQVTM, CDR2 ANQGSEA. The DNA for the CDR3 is TGCAGCGTTGAAAGGGCTAGCGGGAGGAATGAGCAGTTCTTC. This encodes CSVERASGRNEQFF.

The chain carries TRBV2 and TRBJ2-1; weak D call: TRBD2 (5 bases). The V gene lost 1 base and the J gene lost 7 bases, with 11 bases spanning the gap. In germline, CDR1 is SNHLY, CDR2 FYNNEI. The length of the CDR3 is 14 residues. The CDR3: CASSEGTPGNEQFF. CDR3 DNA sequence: TGTGCCAGCAGTGAAGGGACCCCGGGAAATGAGCAGTTCTTC.

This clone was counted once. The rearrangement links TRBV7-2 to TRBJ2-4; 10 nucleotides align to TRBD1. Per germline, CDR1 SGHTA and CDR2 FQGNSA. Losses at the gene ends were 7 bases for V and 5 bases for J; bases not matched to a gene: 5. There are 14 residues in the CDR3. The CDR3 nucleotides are TGTGCCAGCACCCGGGACAGGGGTGAAAACATTCAGTACTTC. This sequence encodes CASTRDRGENIQYF.

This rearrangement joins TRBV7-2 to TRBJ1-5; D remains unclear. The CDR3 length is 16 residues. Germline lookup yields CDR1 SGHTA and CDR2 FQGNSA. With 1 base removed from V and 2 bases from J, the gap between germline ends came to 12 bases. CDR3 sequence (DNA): TGTGCCAGCAGCTTAGATGTTTACCGGGGCAATCAGCCCCAGCATTTT. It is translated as CASSLDVYRGNQPQHF.

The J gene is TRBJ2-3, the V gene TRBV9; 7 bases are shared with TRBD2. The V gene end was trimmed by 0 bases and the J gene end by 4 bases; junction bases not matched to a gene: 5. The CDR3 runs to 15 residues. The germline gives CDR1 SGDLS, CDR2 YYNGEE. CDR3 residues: CASSVAGGLSDTQYF. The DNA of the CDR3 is TGTGCCAGCAGCGTAGCGGGGGGTCTTTCAGATACGCAGTATTTT.

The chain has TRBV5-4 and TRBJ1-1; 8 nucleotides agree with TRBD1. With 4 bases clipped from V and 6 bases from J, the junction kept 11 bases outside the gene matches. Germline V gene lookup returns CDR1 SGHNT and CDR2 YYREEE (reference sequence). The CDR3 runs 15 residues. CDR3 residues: CASSPQGGRWAEAFF. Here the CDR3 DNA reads TGTGCCAGCAGCCCACAGGGGGGGCGGTGGGCTGAAGCTTTCTTT.

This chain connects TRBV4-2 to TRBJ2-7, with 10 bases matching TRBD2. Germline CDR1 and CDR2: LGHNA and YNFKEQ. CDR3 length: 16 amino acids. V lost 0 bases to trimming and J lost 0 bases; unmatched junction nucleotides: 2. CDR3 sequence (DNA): TGTGCCAGCAGCCAAGATGTAGCGGGAGGCTCCTACGAGCAGTACTTC. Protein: CASSQDVAGGSYEQYF.

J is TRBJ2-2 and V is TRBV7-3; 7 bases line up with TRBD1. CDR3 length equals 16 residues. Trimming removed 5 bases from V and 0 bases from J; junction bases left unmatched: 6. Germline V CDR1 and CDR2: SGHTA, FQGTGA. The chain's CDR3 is CASSPDRAANTGELFF. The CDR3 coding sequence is TGTGCCAGCAGCCCCGACAGGGCTGCGAACACCGGGGAGCTGTTTTTT.

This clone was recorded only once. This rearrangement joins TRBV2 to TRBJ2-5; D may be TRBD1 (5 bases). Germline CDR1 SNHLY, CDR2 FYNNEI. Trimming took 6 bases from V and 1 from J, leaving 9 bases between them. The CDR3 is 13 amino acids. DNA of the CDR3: TGTGCCAGCAGACAGGACCTCCAAGAGACCCAGTACTTC. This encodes CASRQDLQETQYF.

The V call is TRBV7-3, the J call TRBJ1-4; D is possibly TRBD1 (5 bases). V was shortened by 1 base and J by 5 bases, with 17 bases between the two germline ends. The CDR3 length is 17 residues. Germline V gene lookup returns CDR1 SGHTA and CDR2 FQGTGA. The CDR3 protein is CASSLISMQGRNEKLFF. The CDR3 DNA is TGTGCCAGCAGCTTAATAAGTATGCAGGGTCGAAATGAAAAACTGTTTTTT.

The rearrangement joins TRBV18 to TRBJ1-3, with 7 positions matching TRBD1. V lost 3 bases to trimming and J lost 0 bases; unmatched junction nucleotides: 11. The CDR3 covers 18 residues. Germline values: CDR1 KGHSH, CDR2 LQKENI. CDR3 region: CASSPRDSRASSGNTIYF. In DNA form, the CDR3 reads TGTGCCAGCTCACCCCGGGACAGCCGGGCGAGCTCTGGAAACACCATATATTTT. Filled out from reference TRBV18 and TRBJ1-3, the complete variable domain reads NAGVMQNPRHLVRRRGQEARLRCSPMKGHSHVYWYRQLPEEGLKFMVYLQKENIIDESGMPKERFSAEFPKEGPSILRIQQVVRGDSAAYFCASSPRDSRASSGNTIYFGEGSWLTVV.

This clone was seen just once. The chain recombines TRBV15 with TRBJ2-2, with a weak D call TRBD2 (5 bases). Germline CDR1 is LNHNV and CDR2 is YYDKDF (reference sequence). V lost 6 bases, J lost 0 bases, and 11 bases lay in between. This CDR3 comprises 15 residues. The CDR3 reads CATSGGQPNTGELFF. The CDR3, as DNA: TGTGCCACCAGTGGCGGGCAGCCGAACACCGGGGAGCTGTTTTTT. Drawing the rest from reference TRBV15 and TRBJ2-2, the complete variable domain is DAMVIQNPRYQVTQFGKPVTLSCSQTLNHNVMYWYQQKSSQAPKLLFHYYDKDFNNEADTPDNFQSRRPNTSFCFLDIRSPGLGDTAMYLCATSGGQPNTGELFFGEGSRLTVL.

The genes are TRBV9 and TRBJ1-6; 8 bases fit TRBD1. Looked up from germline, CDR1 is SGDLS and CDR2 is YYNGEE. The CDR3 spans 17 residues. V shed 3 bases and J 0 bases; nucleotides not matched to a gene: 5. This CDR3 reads CASSAEGQVSYNSPLHF. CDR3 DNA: TGTGCCAGCAGCGCGGAGGGACAGGTCTCCTATAATTCACCCCTCCACTTT.

The CDR3 protein is CASSFTGGPYEQYF. The CDR3 DNA follows: TGTGCCAGCAGCTTTACAGGGGGGCCCTACGAGCAGTACTTC. The chain uses TRBV7-3 and TRBJ2-7; 8 positions match TRBD1. The CDR3 runs 14 residues. Germline CDR1 is SGHTA and CDR2 is FQGTGA. Losses at the gene ends were 3 bases for V and 2 bases for J; bases not matched to a gene: 3.

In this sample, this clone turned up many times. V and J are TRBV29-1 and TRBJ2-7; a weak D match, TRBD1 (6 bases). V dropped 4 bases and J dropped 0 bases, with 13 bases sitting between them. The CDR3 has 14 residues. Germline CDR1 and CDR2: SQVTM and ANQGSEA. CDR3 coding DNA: TGCAGCGTTGCAGCAGGGGCTATCTCCTACGAGCAGTACTTC. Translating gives CSVAAGAISYEQYF.

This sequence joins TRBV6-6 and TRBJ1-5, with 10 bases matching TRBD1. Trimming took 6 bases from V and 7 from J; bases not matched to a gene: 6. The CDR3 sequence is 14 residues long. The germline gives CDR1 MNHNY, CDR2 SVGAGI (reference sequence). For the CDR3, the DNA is TGTGCCAGCAGCTTCGGGACAGGGGTACAGCCCCAGCATTTT. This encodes CASSFGTGVQPQHF.

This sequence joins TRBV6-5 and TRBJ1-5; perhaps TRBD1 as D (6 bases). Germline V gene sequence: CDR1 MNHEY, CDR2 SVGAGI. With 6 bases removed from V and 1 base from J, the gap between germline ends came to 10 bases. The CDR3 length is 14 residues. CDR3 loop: CASRVGHSNQPQHF. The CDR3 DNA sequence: TGTGCCAGCAGGGTGGGACACAGCAATCAGCCCCAGCATTTT.

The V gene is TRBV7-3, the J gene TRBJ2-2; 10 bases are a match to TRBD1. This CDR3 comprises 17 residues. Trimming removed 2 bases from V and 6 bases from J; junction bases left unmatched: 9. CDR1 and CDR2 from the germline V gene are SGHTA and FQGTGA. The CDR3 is CASSLSAGTGASGELFF. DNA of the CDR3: TGTGCCAGCAGCTTATCCGCCGGGACAGGGGCATCCGGGGAGCTGTTTTTT.

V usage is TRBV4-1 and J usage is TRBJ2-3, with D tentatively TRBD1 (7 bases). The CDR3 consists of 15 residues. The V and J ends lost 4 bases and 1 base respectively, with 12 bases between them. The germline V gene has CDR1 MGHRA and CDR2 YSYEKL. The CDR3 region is CASSRRRGGTDTQYF. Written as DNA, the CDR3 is TGCGCCAGCAGCCGGCGCAGGGGGGGCACAGATACGCAGTATTTT.

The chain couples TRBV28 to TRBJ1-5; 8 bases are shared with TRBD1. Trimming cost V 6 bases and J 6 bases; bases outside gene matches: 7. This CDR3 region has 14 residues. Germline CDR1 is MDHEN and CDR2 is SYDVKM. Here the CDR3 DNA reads TGTGCCAGCAGAACAGCAGGGGGCCGTCAGCCCCAGCATTTT. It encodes CASRTAGGRQPQHF.

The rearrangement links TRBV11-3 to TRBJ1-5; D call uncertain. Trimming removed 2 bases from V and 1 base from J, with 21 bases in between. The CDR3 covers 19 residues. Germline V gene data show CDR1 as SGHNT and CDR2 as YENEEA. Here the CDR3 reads CASSLKVGGRRRSNQPQHF. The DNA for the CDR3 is TGTGCCAGCAGCTTAAAGGTCGGAGGACGGAGAAGAAGCAATCAGCCCCAGCATTTT. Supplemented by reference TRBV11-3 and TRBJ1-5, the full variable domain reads EAGVVQSPRYKIIEKKQPVAFWCNPISGHNTLYWYLQNLGQGPELLIRYENEEAVDDSQLPKDRFSAERLKGVDSTLKIQPAELGDSAVYLCASSLKVGGRRRSNQPQHFGDGTRLSIL.

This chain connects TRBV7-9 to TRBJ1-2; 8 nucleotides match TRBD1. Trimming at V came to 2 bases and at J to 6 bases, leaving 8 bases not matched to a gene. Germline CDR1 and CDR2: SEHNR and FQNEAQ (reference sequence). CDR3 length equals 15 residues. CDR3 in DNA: TGTGCCAGCAGCTTATCAGGGGGCATAAAAAATGGCTACACCTTC. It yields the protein CASSLSGGIKNGYTF.

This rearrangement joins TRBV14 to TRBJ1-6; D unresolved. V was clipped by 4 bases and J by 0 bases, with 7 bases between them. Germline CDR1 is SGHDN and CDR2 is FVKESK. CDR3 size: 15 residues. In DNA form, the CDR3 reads TGTGCCAGCAGCCCTCCAGGCTCCTATAATTCACCCCTCCACTTT. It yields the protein CASSPPGSYNSPLHF.